The sequence of this TCR beta chain was determined in a study of OX40 agonist ivuxolimab in advanced cancers. Some background on the complete study: Ivuxolimab was an agonistic, fully human IgG2 monoclonal antibody directed against OX40 (CD134), a costimulatory receptor. Partial responses occurred in three dose-escalation patients: two with cutaneous melanoma and one with hepatocellular carcinoma. The paper describes the monotherapy dose-escalation part (N ≈ 50 patients) of the phase I trial of ivuxolimab. Intravenous ivuxolimab was administered to patients every 2 weeks at six dose levels: 0.01, 0.1, 0.3, 1.5, 3 and 10 mg/kg. The point of sequencing TCRbeta in the periphery was to test whether ivuxolimab changed TCR sequence diversity and drove clonal T-cell expansion. Prior anti-PD-1, anti-PD-L1 or anti-CTLA-4 therapy was permitted, and checkpoint inhibitors had been received by roughly 42% of dose-escalation patients. Of the approximately 50 patients in dose escalation, 19 had hepatocellular carcinoma, roughly 15 had melanoma, 9 had renal cell carcinoma and 9 had head and neck cancer. The dose-escalation cohort was almost 85% male with a mean age of roughly 62 years, ranging from roughly 20 to 80.

The paper's findings and limits, for the study overall: At doses of 0.1 to 3.0 mg/kg, clonal expansion of both CD4+ and CD8+ blood T cells was observed from baseline to week 6. Low levels of normalized T-cell clonal expansion were also shown by some nonresponding patients. After ivuxolimab, expanded clones were on average more numerous among CD8+ T cells than among CD4+ T cells. In partial responders in the 0.1-3.0 mg/kg groups, normalized peripheral clonal expansion was found to be among the lowest, especially among CD8+ T cells. The antigen specificity of the peripheral T cells that underwent clonal expansion was not determined.

In regard to this clone: Its specific antigen is unknown. No much larger clone is present one base from it, and per-base qualities are unavailable.

Patients with autoimmune disease history or receiving systemic immunosuppression were excluded from the trial. Peripheral blood for TCR sequencing was drawn from every dose cohort at baseline, at cycle 4 day 1 and at cycle 7 day 1. Samples came from an open-label, multicenter, first-in-human phase I dose-escalation trial of ivuxolimab. Adults with locally advanced or metastatic head and neck squamous cell, hepatocellular, melanoma or renal cell carcinoma were enrolled in the trial. Before TCR sequencing, CD4+ and CD8+ T cells were separately sorted from peripheral blood. To sequence the TCRbeta CDR3 region, genomic DNA was isolated from the sorted cells. TCRbeta CDR3 regions were sequenced using the immunoSEQ Assay. Drawn from immuneACCESS, this table holds only the in-frame rearrangements with V and J called that TCRdb kept. Clones are partly lost; checked studies trace under half to an unresolved V gene and leave the rest unexplained. Within this sample are around 70,000 clones, with about 91% of them counted one time only. More than 0.85% of the sample lies in the top ten.

This specimen was CD4+ or CD8+ T cells sorted from blood, taken in a trial of the OX40 agonist ivuxolimab. The origin of this receptor is an adult with an advanced solid tumor such as melanoma, head and neck, liver or kidney cancer.

The sequence in DNA is TGTGCCATCAGTGGGGTGTGGGCCGGGGAGCTGTTTTTT. Translated, this is CAISGVWAGELFF. The chain was built from TRBV10-3 and TRBJ2-2; too little of a D gene remains to name it. CDR1 ENHRY and CDR2 SYGVKD are derived from the germline V gene. Between the V and J ends, shortened by 4 bases and 6 bases respectively, the junction contains 9 bases. Counted from cysteine to phenylalanine, this CDR3 has 13 amino acids. The only DNA kept is the CDR3, 39 bases in frame from the first base.